These 29 T cell receptor beta chains share one sample of origin, sequenced in a study of blood T cell repertoires in COVID-19. The assay was immunoSEQ multiplex PCR, and TCRdb's table has in-frame clones only and misses some. The sample lists 50,000 to 65,000 clones, about 90% occurring once. The sequencing sample was made of peripheral blood. The receptors shown here come from a woman aged 55-69 years with active or convalescent COVID-19.

The CDR3 DNA reads TGCGCCAGCAGCCAAGAGTGGACTAGCGGGAGGGAGTACTTC. It yields the protein CASSQEWTSGREYF. The chain has TRBV4-1 and TRBJ2-7; 15 nucleotides align to TRBD2. Germline V gene data show CDR1 as MGHRA and CDR2 as YSYEKL. With 0 bases clipped from V and 11 bases from J, the junction kept 2 bases outside the gene matches. The CDR3 has 14 residues.

This chain links TRBV2 with TRBJ1-2; 9 nucleotides align to TRBD1. V trimming: 5 bases; J trimming: 7 bases; junction bases outside the gene matches: 8. In germline, CDR1 is SNHLY, CDR2 FYNNEI. The CDR3 spans 14 residues. The CDR3 DNA reads TGTGCCAGCAGTTCCGGGACAGGGTTAGGTGGCTACACCTTC. This gives the protein CASSSGTGLGGYTF.

The V call is TRBV24-1, the J call TRBJ1-5, with D unresolved. Germline V CDR1 and CDR2: KGHDR, SFDVKD. The CDR3 sequence is 15 residues long. V lost 4 bases to trimming and J lost 1 base, with 10 bases between them. The CDR3 DNA follows: TGTGCCACCAGTGACCCCAGGTTCAGCAATCAGCCCCAGCATTTT. Translated, it gives CATSDPRFSNQPQHF.

This sequence joins TRBV4-2 and TRBJ2-3, with 9 bases matching TRBD2. With 0 bases clipped from V and 1 base from J, the junction kept 8 bases outside the gene matches. The CDR3 sequence is 18 residues long. CDR1 is LGHNA, CDR2 YNFKEQ, per germline. CDR3 residues: CASSQDRRPSGGTDTQYF. DNA of the CDR3: TGTGCCAGCAGCCAAGATCGAAGGCCTAGCGGGGGCACAGATACGCAGTATTTT.

In its sample, this clone was seen a few times. The DNA is omitted, as the CDR3 cannot be located on it reliably, and the CDR3 follows TCRdb's listing. The V and J genes are TRBV7-8 and TRBJ1-5; the table gives TRBD1 as D, unverified against the DNA. A total of 17 residues make up the CDR3, ends included. Germline lookup yields CDR1 SGHVS and CDR2 FQNEAQ. CDR3 residues: CASSSFGPGQGNQPQHF.

The chain uses TRBV19 and TRBJ1-3, with D possibly TRBD1 on 5 matching bases. The CDR3 loop spans 14 amino acids. Trimming removed 6 bases at V and 6 bases at J, with 15 bases between. The germline V gene encodes CDR1 LNHDA and CDR2 SQIVND (reference sequence). The CDR3: CASRSSTAPNTIYF. Here the CDR3 DNA reads TGTGCCAGTAGATCATCGACAGCTCCAAACACCATATATTTT.

This chain joins TRBV10-2 and TRBJ2-1; 9 bases align to TRBD2. Germline CDR1 reads WSHSY; CDR2 reads SAAADI. J was trimmed by 5 bases and V by 5 bases; bases with no gene match: 4. The CDR3 is 14 amino acids. This CDR3 reads CASSSSGADNEQFF. The CDR3, as DNA: TGCGCCAGCAGTTCTAGCGGGGCAGACAATGAGCAGTTCTTC.

This chain joins TRBV5-6 and TRBJ1-6, with a tentative D call TRBD1 (5 bases). CDR3 length: 13 residues. CDR1 and CDR2 from the germline V gene are SGHDT and YYEEEE. With 6 bases removed from V and 10 bases from J, the gap between germline ends came to 14 bases. Here the CDR3 DNA reads TGTGCCAGCATCCTCCGGGGGGAGTCACCCCTCCACTTT. This translates into CASILRGESPLHF.

This chain links TRBV9 with TRBJ1-1; 8 positions match TRBD1. The CDR3 consists of 15 residues. Germline CDR1 is SGDLS and CDR2 is YYNGEE. With V trimmed by 4 bases and J by 4 bases, 9 bases remained unmatched. In DNA, the CDR3 is TGTGCCAGCAGCTCCTACCCAACAGGGGGCACTGAAGCTTTCTTT. Amino acid sequence: CASSSYPTGGTEAFF.

This chain uses TRBV6-2 or TRBV6-3 with TRBJ1-5, with D possibly TRBD1 on 6 matching bases. The germline gives CDR1 MNHEY, CDR2 SVGEGT. With 2 bases removed from V and 5 bases from J, the gap between germline ends came to 10 bases. There are 14 residues in the CDR3. CDR3 in DNA: TGTGCCAGCAGTTACGGGACAAGTGATCAGCCCCAGCATTTT. Protein product: CASSYGTSDQPQHF.

The chain has TRBV10-1 and TRBJ2-3; 12 nucleotides align to TRBD2. CDR3 length: 16 amino acids. The germline V gene has CDR1 WNHNN and CDR2 SYGVQD (reference sequence). V shed 6 bases, J shed 1 base, and the junction held 5 bases outside the gene matches. CDR3 sequence reads: CASRARTSGGTDTQYF. DNA for the CDR3: TGCGCCAGCAGGGCCAGGACTAGCGGGGGCACAGATACGCAGTATTTT.

A few counts support this clone. This chain's CDR3 is CASSFRQGAGGSLPQHF. In nucleotides, the CDR3 is TGTGCCAGTAGTTTCAGACAGGGGGCCGGGGGCTCATTGCCCCAGCATTTT. The V call is TRBV19, the J call TRBJ1-5, with 10 bases identical to TRBD1. This CDR3 has 17 residues. CDR1 and CDR2 from the germline V gene are LNHDA and SQIVND (reference sequence). Trimming took 5 bases from V and 9 from J; bases not matched to a gene: 16.

The genes are TRBV18 and TRBJ2-7, with 12 bases matching TRBD2. The CDR3 is made up of 14 amino acids. V lost 4 bases and J lost 2; bases outside the gene matches: 0. Germline-derived CDR1 and CDR2 are KGHSH and LQKENI. The CDR3 region is CASSRTSGAYEQYF. The CDR3 DNA follows: TGTGCCAGCTCACGGACTAGCGGGGCCTACGAGCAGTACTTC.

The chain carries TRBV5-5 and TRBJ1-5; D is ambiguous. Germline CDR1 reads SGHKS; CDR2 reads YYEKEE (reference sequence). The length of the CDR3 is 10 residues. Trimming took off 8 bases at V and 6 bases at J, with 6 bases between the two ends. The CDR3 bases are TGTGCCAGATCAGGTCAGCCCCAGCATTTT. This translates into CARSGQPQHF.

In regard to this clone: A read error may produce the germline difference seen at one junction end. CDR3 nucleotides: TGCAGCGCATACTCCCGTGATGAACAGTTCTTC. Its protein product is CSAYSRDEQFF. The J gene is TRBJ2-1, the V gene TRBV29-1; no clear D. The CDR3 runs to 11 residues. Germline values: CDR1 SQVTM, CDR2 ANQGSEA.

The chain is built from TRBV18 and TRBJ1-3; D is uncertain. The CDR3 contains 14 residues. Germline V lookup: CDR1 KGHSH, CDR2 LQKENI. The V gene lost 3 bases and the J gene lost 0 bases, with 6 bases spanning the gap. Written as DNA, the CDR3 is TGTGCCAGCTCACCGAACTTCTCTGGAAACACCATATATTTT. Its protein is CASSPNFSGNTIYF. The full variable domain, completed using reference TRBV18 and TRBJ1-3, is NAGVMQNPRHLVRRRGQEARLRCSPMKGHSHVYWYRQLPEEGLKFMVYLQKENIIDESGMPKERFSAEFPKEGPSILRIQQVVRGDSAAYFCASSPNFSGNTIYFGEGSWLTVV.

J is TRBJ2-7 and V is TRBV29-1; tentatively, D is TRBD2 (6 bases). V was pared by 3 bases and J by 2 bases, with 11 bases between. The CDR3 has 13 residues. Per germline, CDR1 SQVTM and CDR2 ANQGSEA. The CDR3 DNA is TGCAGCGTTGACGGAGGGTCCGCCTACGAGCAGTACTTC. Its translation: CSVDGGSAYEQYF.

The chain links TRBV29-1 to TRBJ2-3, with D maybe TRBD2 (5 bases). Trimming took 6 bases from V and 3 from J, leaving 16 bases between them. The CDR3 sequence is 14 residues long. The germline CDR1 and CDR2 sequences are SQVTM and ANQGSEA. CDR3 amino acids: CSVGDTGGTDTQYF. The DNA for the CDR3 is TGCAGCGTGGGAGACACCGGAGGAACAGATACGCAGTATTTT.

This chain links TRBV28 with TRBJ1-2; 8 bases match TRBD1. Germline trimming cut 6 bases from V and 7 bases from J; bases unmatched to any gene: 10. This CDR3 is 14 amino acids long. Germline values: CDR1 MDHEN, CDR2 SYDVKM. DNA of the CDR3: TGTGCCAGCAGGGGGGCAGGGGGCTTTGCTGGCTACACCTTC. Amino acid sequence: CASRGAGGFAGYTF.

This chain joins TRBV2 and TRBJ1-5; TRBD1 aligns across 8 bases. Germline-derived CDR1 and CDR2 are SNHLY and FYNNEI. The CDR3 sequence is 14 residues long. V lost 7 bases to trimming and J lost 6 bases; unmatched junction nucleotides: 8. CDR3 DNA sequence: TGTGCCAGCATGGACAGGGCGGATTTTCAGCCCCAGCATTTT. This encodes CASMDRADFQPQHF.

The chain employs TRBV10-3 and TRBJ1-1; the match to TRBD1 covers 9 bases. V lost 7 bases and J lost 2; bases outside the gene matches: 8. The CDR3 covers 15 residues. Germline V gene data show CDR1 as ENHRY and CDR2 as SYGVKD. The CDR3: CAINSLTGGNTEAFF. The CDR3, as DNA: TGTGCCATCAATTCCCTGACAGGGGGAAACACTGAAGCTTTCTTT.

This chain connects TRBV6-2 or TRBV6-3 to TRBJ1-2; possibly TRBD1 for D (5 bases). The CDR3 totals 15 residues. CDR1 is MNHEY and CDR2 is SVGEGT in the germline V gene. The V gene lost 4 bases and the J gene lost 2 bases, with 14 bases spanning the gap. The CDR3 sequence: CASSSGDFRNYGYTF. The DNA for the CDR3 is TGTGCCAGCAGTTCGGGGGATTTTAGGAACTATGGCTACACCTTC.

For this clone: At the DNA level, this CDR3 is encoded by other sequences in the same sample as well. J is TRBJ2-7 and V is TRBV28, with D maybe TRBD1 (6 bases). Germline CDR1 is MDHEN and CDR2 is SYDVKM. V was shortened by 3 bases and J by 3 bases, with 12 bases between the two germline ends. The CDR3 extends over 14 amino acids. The CDR3 loop reads CASSLERGNYEQYF. The CDR3 coding sequence is TGTGCCAGCAGTTTGGAGAGGGGGAACTACGAGCAGTACTTC.

The V gene is TRBV2, the J gene TRBJ1-1, with TRBD1 matching 10 bases. Trimming removed 8 bases from V and 3 bases from J; junction bases left unmatched: 6. Per the germline V gene, CDR1 is SNHLY and CDR2 is FYNNEI. The CDR3 totals 14 residues. The CDR3 spells CASRDRGSDTEAFF. For the CDR3, the DNA is TGTGCCAGCCGGGACAGGGGATCAGACACTGAAGCTTTCTTT.

The chain links TRBV28 to TRBJ2-1; the D is unclear. Germline V lookup: CDR1 MDHEN, CDR2 SYDVKM. The CDR3 consists of 12 residues. Trimming took 2 bases from V and 10 from J, leaving 9 bases between them. CDR3 amino acids: CASSLVFREQFF. For the CDR3, the DNA is TGTGCCAGCAGTTTAGTGTTCAGGGAGCAGTTCTTC. Full variable domain (outside the CDR3, taken from reference TRBV28 and TRBJ2-1): DVKVTQSSRYLVKRTGEKVFLECVQDMDHENMFWYRQDPGLGLRLIYFSYDVKMKEKGDIPEGYSVSREKKERFSLILESASTNQTSMYLCASSLVFREQFFGPGTRLTVL.

The chain's CDR3 is CAHTLTLNYGYTF. The CDR3, as DNA: TGTGCCCACACTTTGACACTGAACTATGGCTACACCTTC. The rearrangement links TRBV28 to TRBJ1-2; no firm D call. This CDR3 is 13 amino acids long. Trimming cost V 11 bases and J 2 bases, with 15 bases left between them. Germline CDR1 is MDHEN and CDR2 is SYDVKM.

The chain links TRBV10-3 to TRBJ2-3; a possible D gene is TRBD2 (5 bases). CDR3 length: 15 amino acids. Germline CDR1 reads ENHRY; CDR2 reads SYGVKD. Between the trimmed V and J ends, which lost 7 bases and 0 bases, there was a span of 14 bases. The CDR3 loop is CAITRGTISTDTQYF. DNA of the CDR3: TGTGCCATCACACGGGGTACTATCAGCACAGATACGCAGTATTTT.

The genes are TRBV3-1 (or the pseudogene TRBV3-2) and TRBJ2-2, with 10 bases identical to TRBD2. V trimming: 1 base; J trimming: 4 bases; junction bases outside the gene matches: 12. This CDR3 region has 19 residues. Germline CDR1 is LGHDT and CDR2 is YNNKEL (reference sequence). In DNA, the CDR3 is TGTGCCAGCAGCCAAGTCACTAGCGGGGATCTAATGTTCACCGGGGAGCTGTTTTTT. Protein: CASSQVTSGDLMFTGELFF.

This chain links TRBV5-1 with TRBJ2-3; D uncertain. CDR1 is SGHRS, CDR2 YFSETQ, per germline. Trimming took off 4 bases at V and 6 bases at J, with 15 bases between the two ends. The CDR3 contains 14 residues. The CDR3 DNA is TGCGCCAGCAGCCTGACGGTAGCCCCCGATACGCAGTATTTT. This gives the protein CASSLTVAPDTQYF.